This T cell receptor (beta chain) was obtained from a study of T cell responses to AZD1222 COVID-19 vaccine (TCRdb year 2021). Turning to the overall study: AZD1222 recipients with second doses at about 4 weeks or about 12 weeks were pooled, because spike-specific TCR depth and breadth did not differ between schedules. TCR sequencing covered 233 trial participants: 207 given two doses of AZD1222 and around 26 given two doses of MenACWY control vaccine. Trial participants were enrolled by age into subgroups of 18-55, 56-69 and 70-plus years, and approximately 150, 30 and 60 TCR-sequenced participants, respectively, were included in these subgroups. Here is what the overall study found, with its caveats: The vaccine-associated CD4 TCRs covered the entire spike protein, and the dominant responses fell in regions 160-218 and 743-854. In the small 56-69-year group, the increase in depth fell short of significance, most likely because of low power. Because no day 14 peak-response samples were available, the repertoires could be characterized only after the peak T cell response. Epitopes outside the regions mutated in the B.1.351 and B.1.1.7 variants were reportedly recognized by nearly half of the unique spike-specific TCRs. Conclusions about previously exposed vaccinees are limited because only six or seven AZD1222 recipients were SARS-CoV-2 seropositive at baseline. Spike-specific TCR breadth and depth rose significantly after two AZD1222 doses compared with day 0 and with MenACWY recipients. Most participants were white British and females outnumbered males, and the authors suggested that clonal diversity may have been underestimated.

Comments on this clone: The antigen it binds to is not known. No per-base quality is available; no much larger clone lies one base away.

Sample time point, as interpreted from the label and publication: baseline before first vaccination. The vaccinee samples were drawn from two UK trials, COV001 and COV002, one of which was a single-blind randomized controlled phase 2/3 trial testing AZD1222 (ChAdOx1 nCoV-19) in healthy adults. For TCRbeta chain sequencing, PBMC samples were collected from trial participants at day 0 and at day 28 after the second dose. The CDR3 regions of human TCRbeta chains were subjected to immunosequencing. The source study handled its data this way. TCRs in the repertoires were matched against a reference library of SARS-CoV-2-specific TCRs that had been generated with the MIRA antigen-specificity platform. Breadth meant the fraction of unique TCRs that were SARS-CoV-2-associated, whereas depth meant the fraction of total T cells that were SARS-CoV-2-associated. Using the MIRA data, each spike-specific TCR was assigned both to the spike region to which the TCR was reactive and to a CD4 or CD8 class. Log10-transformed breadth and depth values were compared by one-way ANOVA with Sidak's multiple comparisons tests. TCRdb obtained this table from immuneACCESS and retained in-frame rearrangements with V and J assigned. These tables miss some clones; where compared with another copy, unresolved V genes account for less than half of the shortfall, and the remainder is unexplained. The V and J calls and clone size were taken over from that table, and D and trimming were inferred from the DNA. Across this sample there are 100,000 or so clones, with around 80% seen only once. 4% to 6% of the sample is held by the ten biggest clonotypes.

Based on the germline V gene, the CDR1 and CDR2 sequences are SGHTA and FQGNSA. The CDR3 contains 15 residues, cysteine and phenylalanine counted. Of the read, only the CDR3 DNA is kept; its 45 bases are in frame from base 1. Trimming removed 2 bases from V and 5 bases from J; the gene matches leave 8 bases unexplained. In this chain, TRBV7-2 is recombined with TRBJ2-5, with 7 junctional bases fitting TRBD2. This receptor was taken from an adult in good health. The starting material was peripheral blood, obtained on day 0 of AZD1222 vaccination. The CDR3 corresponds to CASSLNVGGSETQYF. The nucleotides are TGTGCCAGCAGCTTAAATGTGGGGGGGAGTGAGACCCAGTACTTC.